The 32 T cell receptor beta chains below were found in one sample sequenced in a study of cytomegalovirus exposure and HLA in healthy donors. Amplification used 60 Vbeta primers and 13 Jbeta primers. Method: immunoSEQ multiplex PCR; TCRdb's copy keeps in-frame clones and lacks some. The data contain 150,000 to 200,000 clones, approximately 81% of them singletons. Material: PBMCs. The source of these receptors is a female donor in good health and CMV-seronegative.

V and J are TRBV4-3 and TRBJ1-4, with unresolved D. Trimming stripped 1 base from V and 5 bases from J, with 8 bases between. The CDR3 loop spans 14 amino acids. Per the germline V gene, CDR1 is LGHNA and CDR2 is YSLEER. In nucleotides, the CDR3 is TGCGCCAGCAGCCAAGGGGTCAGGAATGAAAAACTGTTTTTT. Protein product: CASSQGVRNEKLFF.

This clone was picked up one time. The chain links TRBV19 to TRBJ2-5; TRBD2 matches 9 bases. J was trimmed by 3 bases and V by 5 bases; bases with no gene match: 16. In germline, CDR1 is LNHDA, CDR2 SQIVND (reference sequence). The CDR3 loop spans 18 amino acids. The CDR3 loop reads CASSAPEGSGRTKETQYF. CDR3 in DNA: TGTGCCAGTAGTGCCCCCGAAGGCAGCGGGAGGACGAAAGAGACCCAGTACTTC.

This rearrangement joins TRBV30 to TRBJ2-7; 12 nucleotides match TRBD1. V lost 2 bases, J lost 5 bases, and 4 bases stayed unmatched. The V gene's germline CDR1 is GTSNPN and CDR2 SVGIG (reference sequence). The CDR3 length is 14 residues. The CDR3 here is CAWSWGQGAHEQYF. As DNA, the CDR3 is TGTGCCTGGAGTTGGGGACAGGGGGCCCACGAGCAGTACTTC. Full variable domain (remainder filled in from reference TRBV30 and TRBJ2-7): SQTIHQWPATLVQPVGSPLSLECTVEGTSNPNLYWYRQAAGRGLQLLFYSVGIGQISSEVPQNLSASRPQDRQFILSSKKLLLSDSGFYLCAWSWGQGAHEQYFGPGTRLTVT.

The chain has TRBV19 and TRBJ1-1; 7 bases map to TRBD1. Germline V lookup: CDR1 LNHDA, CDR2 SQIVND (reference sequence). V shed 3 bases and J 0 bases; nucleotides not matched to a gene: 25. The CDR3 has 22 amino acids. CDR3 region: CASSIRVQGTVNNRGLNTEAFF. DNA of the CDR3: TGTGCCAGTAGTATTAGAGTGCAGGGGACAGTAAATAATAGGGGCCTGAACACTGAAGCTTTCTTT.

CDR3 loop: CASSTGDTGELFF. Written as DNA, the CDR3 is TGTGCCAGTAGTACAGGGGACACCGGGGAGCTGTTTTTT. This chain joins TRBV19 and TRBJ2-2, with D maybe TRBD1 (6 bases). This CDR3 spans 13 amino acids. Trimming removed 4 bases from V and 3 bases from J, with 6 bases in between. Germline values: CDR1 LNHDA, CDR2 SQIVND (reference sequence).

The chain uses TRBV27 and TRBJ1-5, with 8 bases identical to TRBD1. The CDR3 is 16 residues long. The germline gives CDR1 MNHEY, CDR2 SMNVEV (reference sequence). V trimming: 5 bases; J trimming: 2 bases; junction bases outside the gene matches: 8. The chain's CDR3 is CASSRGQGEGNQPQHF. The CDR3 coding sequence is TGTGCCAGCAGTCGAGGACAGGGAGAAGGCAATCAGCCCCAGCATTTT.

The chain couples TRBV7-3 to TRBJ1-1; D is ambiguous. V was clipped by 2 bases and J by 4 bases, with 11 bases between them. The CDR3 contains 14 residues. The germline V gene has CDR1 SGHTA and CDR2 FQGTGA. The CDR3 coding sequence is TGTGCCAGCAGCTTACAGCCAGCGAGCACTGAAGCTTTCTTT. Its translation: CASSLQPASTEAFF.

Only one count was recorded for this clone. The gene calls are TRBV7-8 and TRBJ1-2; perhaps TRBD1 as D (5 bases). Trimming took off 0 bases at V and 7 bases at J, with 12 bases between the two ends. The germline V gene has CDR1 SGHVS and CDR2 FQNEAQ. The CDR3 consists of 14 residues. The CDR3 reads CASSLAGPDRGYTF. In DNA form, the CDR3 reads TGTGCCAGCAGCTTAGCGGGGCCCGATCGTGGCTACACCTTC.

The chain links TRBV7-3 to TRBJ2-3; 10 bases agree with TRBD1. This CDR3 is 15 amino acids long. In germline, CDR1 is SGHTA, CDR2 FQGTGA. V gave up 1 base and J gave up 8 bases; unmatched junction bases: 6. DNA of the CDR3: TGTGCCAGCAGCTTAATGGGACAGGGGCGGGGTACGCAGTATTTT. Its translation is CASSLMGQGRGTQYF.

This clone was seen just once. This chain links TRBV9 with TRBJ2-7; D unresolved. The V and J ends lost 4 bases and 0 bases respectively, with 8 bases between them. The CDR3 is made up of 13 amino acids. Germline-derived CDR1 and CDR2 are SGDLS and YYNGEE. Here the CDR3 reads CASSSRSSYEQYF. CDR3 DNA: TGTGCCAGCAGCTCCCGTTCCTCCTACGAGCAGTACTTC.

The gene calls are TRBV18 and TRBJ1-3; D is possibly TRBD1 (6 bases). From germline, CDR1 is KGHSH and CDR2 LQKENI. With 6 bases removed from V and 0 bases from J, the gap between germline ends came to 15 bases. The CDR3 loop spans 16 amino acids. The CDR3 DNA is TGTGCCAGCTCGCCCTATGGACAGAGCTCTGGAAACACCATATATTTT. Amino acids: CASSPYGQSSGNTIYF.

The chain carries TRBV7-2 and TRBJ1-2; 10 positions match TRBD1. The CDR3 extends over 14 amino acids. J was trimmed by 2 bases and V by 7 bases; bases with no gene match: 4. The V gene's germline CDR1 is SGHTA and CDR2 FQGNSA. The CDR3 DNA is TGTGCCAGCATCGCGGACAGGGGGAACTATGGCTACACCTTC. It encodes CASIADRGNYGYTF. Drawing the rest from reference TRBV7-2 and TRBJ1-2, the complete variable domain is GAGVSQSPSNKVTEKGKDVELRCDPISGHTALYWYRQSLGQGLEFLIYFQGNSAPDKSGLPSDRFSAERTGGSVSTLTIQRTQQEDSAVYLCASIADRGNYGYTFGSGTRLTVV.

This chain joins TRBV6-6 and TRBJ2-7; 7 bases are a match to TRBD2. The CDR3 contains 14 residues. Germline lookup yields CDR1 MNHNY and CDR2 SVGAGI (reference sequence). V shed 11 bases, J shed 4 bases, and the junction held 14 bases outside the gene matches. For the CDR3, the DNA is TGTGCCTCCCTGCCCGGGGGGAGAAGGTACGAGCAGTACTTC. It specifies CASLPGGRRYEQYF.

The J gene is TRBJ2-3, the V gene TRBV27, with a tentative D call TRBD2 (6 bases). Trimming removed 2 bases from V and 0 bases from J, with 9 bases in between. The CDR3 loop spans 15 amino acids. In germline, CDR1 is MNHEY, CDR2 SMNVEV (reference sequence). CDR3 region: CASSLSGYSTDTQYF. Here the CDR3 DNA reads TGTGCCAGCAGTTTAAGCGGGTACAGCACAGATACGCAGTATTTT.

The J gene is TRBJ2-1, the V gene TRBV6-4; unclear D gene. CDR1 MRHNA and CDR2 SNTAGT come from the germline V gene. V was clipped by 5 bases and J by 7 bases, with 12 bases between them. The CDR3 totals 13 residues. The CDR3 nucleotides read TGTGCCAGCAGTCGGTTGCCCGAAAATGAGCAGTTCTTC. It is translated as CASSRLPENEQFF.

This clone was recorded only once. The chain employs TRBV14 and TRBJ2-1; maybe TRBD1 (6 bases). V was pared by 2 bases and J by 4 bases, with 6 bases between. This CDR3 contains 13 residues. Germline lookup yields CDR1 SGHDN and CDR2 FVKESK. CDR3 region: CASSQTGYNEQFF. As DNA, the CDR3 is TGTGCCAGCAGCCAAACAGGGTACAATGAGCAGTTCTTC.

The chain has TRBV7-3 and TRBJ2-5; 9 nucleotides line up with TRBD2. V shed 2 bases, J shed 5 bases, and the junction held 6 bases outside the gene matches. The germline CDR1 and CDR2 sequences are SGHTA and FQGTGA. CDR3 length: 15 amino acids. CDR3 sequence reads: CASSLGGGAAETQYF. CDR3 in DNA: TGTGCCAGCAGCTTAGGCGGGGGGGCCGCCGAGACCCAGTACTTC. Full variable domain (rest looked up from reference TRBV7-3 and TRBJ2-5): GAGVSQTPSNKVTEKGKYVELRCDPISGHTALYWYRQSLGQGPEFLIYFQGTGAADDSGLPNDRFFAVRPEGSVSTLKIQRTERGDSAVYLCASSLGGGAAETQYFGPGTRLLVL.

About this clone: A junction end diverges from the germline sequence, so it may reflect a read error. The chain recombines TRBV11-2 with TRBJ2-7, with D hard to call. Germline CDR1 is SGHAT and CDR2 is FQNNGV. The CDR3 covers 12 residues. The CDR3 protein is CVSSSNSYEQYF. In DNA, the CDR3 is TGTGTCAGCAGCTCCAACAGTTACGAGCAGTACTTC.

The V and J genes are TRBV7-2 and TRBJ1-1; possible D gene TRBD1, 6 bases. Between the trimmed V and J ends, which lost 3 bases and 1 base, there was a span of 9 bases. CDR3 length: 14 amino acids. Per germline, CDR1 SGHTA and CDR2 FQGNSA. The CDR3 region has the DNA TGTGCCAGCAGCTTTCTCAGGGGGAACACTGAAGCTTTCTTT. It yields the protein CASSFLRGNTEAFF.

The J gene is TRBJ2-2, the V gene TRBV6-1, with a possible D match to TRBD1 (6 bases). The V gene lost 4 bases and the J gene lost 5 bases, with 8 bases spanning the gap. Per germline, CDR1 MNHNS and CDR2 SASEGT. CDR3 length: 13 amino acids. The CDR3 is CASSGTGTGELFF. DNA of the CDR3: TGTGCCAGCAGTGGTACAGGGACCGGGGAGCTGTTTTTT.

The chain recombines TRBV18 with TRBJ2-2; 9 nucleotides agree with TRBD1. The CDR3 covers 14 residues. Germline trimming cut 6 bases from V and 5 bases from J; bases unmatched to any gene: 4. Per germline, CDR1 KGHSH and CDR2 LQKENI. CDR3 protein: CASSRDRVTGELFF. DNA of the CDR3: TGTGCCAGCTCGAGGGACAGGGTGACCGGGGAGCTGTTTTTT.

The table lists this clone with a few counts. The J gene is TRBJ1-1, the V gene TRBV19, with TRBD1 as a possible D gene (6 bases). Germline V gene sequence: CDR1 LNHDA, CDR2 SQIVND (reference sequence). The CDR3 consists of 13 residues. Trimming removed 2 bases at V and 6 bases at J, with 10 bases between. The CDR3, as DNA: TGTGCCAGTAGTATACAACAGGGCCCTGAAGCTTTCTTT. Its protein product is CASSIQQGPEAFF.

V usage is TRBV19 and J usage is TRBJ2-2; TRBD2 aligns across 10 bases. Germline assignment: CDR1 LNHDA and CDR2 SQIVND (reference sequence). The trim removed 7 bases at V and 0 bases at J, leaving 2 bases unmatched. The CDR3 sequence is 15 residues long. The DNA for the CDR3 is TGTGCCAGTACTACTAGCGGGGCGAACACCGGGGAGCTGTTTTTT. Protein product: CASTTSGANTGELFF.

The rearrangement joins TRBV19 to TRBJ2-1, with 9 positions matching TRBD2. The germline CDR1 and CDR2 sequences are LNHDA and SQIVND (reference sequence). There are 18 residues in the CDR3. Trimming at V came to 6 bases and at J to 7 bases, leaving 19 bases not matched to a gene. The CDR3 DNA is TGTGCCAGTAGGTGGAAGAGCATAGCGGGAGCCCTTGAGAATGAGCAGTTCTTC. Protein: CASRWKSIAGALENEQFF. Based on the CDR3 plus reference TRBV19 and TRBJ2-1, the full variable domain is DGGITQSPKYLFRKEGQNVTLSCEQNLNHDAMYWYRQDPGQGLRLIYYSQIVNDFQKGDIAEGYSVSREKKESFPLTVTSAQKNPTAFYLCASRWKSIAGALENEQFFGPGTRLTVL.

The chain couples TRBV6-5 to TRBJ1-5; 8 bases agree with TRBD1. The CDR3 runs 14 residues. J gave up 10 bases and V 6 bases, and 11 bases lay outside the gene matches. CDR1 and CDR2 from the germline V gene are MNHEY and SVGAGI. This CDR3 is CASSLTGGWDPQHF. The CDR3 nucleotides read TGTGCCAGCAGCTTAACAGGGGGGTGGGATCCCCAGCATTTT.

The chain combines TRBV28 with TRBJ2-7; 8 bases align to TRBD1. The germline gives CDR1 MDHEN, CDR2 SYDVKM. The CDR3 spans 14 residues. V lost 5 bases to trimming and J lost 5 bases; unmatched junction nucleotides: 8. In nucleotides, the CDR3 is TGTGCCAGCAGTGGGTCCAGGGGGCGCGACGAGCAGTACTTC. This sequence encodes CASSGSRGRDEQYF.

The chain couples TRBV4-3 to TRBJ2-1, with D hard to call. V lost 1 base, J lost 7 bases, and 11 bases lay in between. This CDR3 region has 14 residues. CDR1 is LGHNA, CDR2 YSLEER, per germline. The CDR3 DNA reads TGCGCCAGCAGCCAAGGGCTAGGAATGAATGAGCAGTTCTTC. Translation gives CASSQGLGMNEQFF.

CDR3 in amino acids: CASSTAPTGKGYTF. The DNA for the CDR3 is TGTGCCAGCAGTACAGCACCTACAGGGAAAGGCTACACCTTC. The chain uses TRBV28 and TRBJ1-2, with TRBD1 as a possible D gene (6 bases). This CDR3 spans 14 amino acids. The ends were cut back, 5 bases at V and 8 bases at J, with 18 bases in the middle. Germline CDR1 is MDHEN and CDR2 is SYDVKM.

The V gene is TRBV28, the J gene TRBJ1-2; no clear D gene. With 7 bases removed from V and 2 bases from J, the gap between germline ends came to 14 bases. Germline V gene sequence: CDR1 MDHEN, CDR2 SYDVKM. CDR3 length: 14 amino acids. For the CDR3, the DNA is TGTGCCAGCAAAGGAGGCCTATCAAACTATGGCTACACCTTC. Translating it yields CASKGGLSNYGYTF.

The chain employs TRBV2 and TRBJ2-7; 7 bases line up with TRBD1. V shed 8 bases, J shed 4 bases, and the junction held 5 bases outside the gene matches. Germline values: CDR1 SNHLY, CDR2 FYNNEI. This CDR3 contains 12 residues. The CDR3 sequence: CASLLTGYEQYF. The CDR3 coding sequence is TGTGCCAGCCTACTGACAGGGTACGAGCAGTACTTC. Variable domain in full (rest from reference TRBV2 and TRBJ2-7): EPEVTQTPSHQVTQMGQEVILRCVPISNHLYFYWYRQILGQKVEFLVSFYNNEISEKSEIFDDQFSVERPDGSNFTLKIRSTKLEDSAMYFCASLLTGYEQYFGPGTRLTVT.

V gene TRBV19 combines with J gene TRBJ1-5, with 8 nucleotides matching TRBD1. V was pared by 5 bases and J by 1 base, with 13 bases of the junction left unmatched. Looked up from germline, CDR1 is LNHDA and CDR2 is SQIVND (reference sequence). This CDR3 region has 18 residues. CDR3 residues: CASSPKTGASGSNQPQHF. The CDR3 DNA sequence: TGTGCCAGTAGTCCAAAGACAGGGGCTAGTGGGAGCAATCAGCCCCAGCATTTT.

The V call is TRBV11-3, the J call TRBJ2-1; D is undetermined. Trimming took off 4 bases at V and 9 bases at J, with 7 bases between the two ends. Germline V gives CDR1 SGHNT, CDR2 YENEEA. The CDR3 is 11 amino acids. The CDR3 here is CASSSRGEQFF. CDR3 DNA: TGTGCCAGCAGCTCACGCGGTGAGCAGTTCTTC.